The clone carrying this T cell receptor (beta chain) was seen a few times. Its antigen is not identified. Sequencing was performed with immunoSEQ multiplex PCR; in TCRdb, only in-frame clones are kept and a portion is missing. The profile shows 90,000 to 120,000 clones, about nine tenths of them singletons. Trimming shortened V by 0 bases and J by 0 bases, and 12 bases separated the two germline ends. CDR3 size: 16 residues. Germline assignment: CDR1 MNHEY and CDR2 SVGEGT. The data belong to a study of T cell responses to AZD1222 COVID-19 vaccine. For the study at large: Pooled in the analysis were second doses at about 4 or about 12 weeks.

Study-level findings and limits: Spike-specific TCR breadth and depth both grew after two AZD1222 doses.

The chain uses TRBV6-2 or TRBV6-3 and TRBJ2-7; D unclear. The sequence was collected from an adult in good health. Source: peripheral blood, taken on day 0 of AZD1222 vaccination. Here the CDR3 DNA reads TGTGCCAGCAGTTACTCGTTGCACGGCGTCTCCTACGAGCAGTACTTC. It is translated as CASSYSLHGVSYEQYF.